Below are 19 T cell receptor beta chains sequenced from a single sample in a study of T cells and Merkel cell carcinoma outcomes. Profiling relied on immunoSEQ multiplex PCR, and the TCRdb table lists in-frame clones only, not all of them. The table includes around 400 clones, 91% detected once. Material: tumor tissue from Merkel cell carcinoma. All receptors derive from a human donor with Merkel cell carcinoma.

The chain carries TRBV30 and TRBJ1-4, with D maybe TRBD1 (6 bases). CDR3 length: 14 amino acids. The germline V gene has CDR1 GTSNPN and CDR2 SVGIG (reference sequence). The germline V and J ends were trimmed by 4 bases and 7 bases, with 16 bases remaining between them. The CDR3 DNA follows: TGTGCCTGGAATGCACAGGGAGCTGCTGAAAAACTGTTTTTT. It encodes CAWNAQGAAEKLFF. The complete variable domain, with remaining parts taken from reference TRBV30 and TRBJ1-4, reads SQTIHQWPATLVQPVGSPLSLECTVEGTSNPNLYWYRQAAGRGLQLLFYSVGIGQISSEVPQNLSASRPQDRQFILSSKKLLLSDSGFYLCAWNAQGAAEKLFFGSGTQLSVL.

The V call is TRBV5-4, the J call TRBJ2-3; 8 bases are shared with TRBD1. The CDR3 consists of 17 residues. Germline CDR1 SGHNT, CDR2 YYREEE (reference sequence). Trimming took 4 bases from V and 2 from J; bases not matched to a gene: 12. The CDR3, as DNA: TGTGCCAGCAGCCCAACCCCCGGACAGGGCCTCACAGATACGCAGTATTTT. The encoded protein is CASSPTPGQGLTDTQYF.

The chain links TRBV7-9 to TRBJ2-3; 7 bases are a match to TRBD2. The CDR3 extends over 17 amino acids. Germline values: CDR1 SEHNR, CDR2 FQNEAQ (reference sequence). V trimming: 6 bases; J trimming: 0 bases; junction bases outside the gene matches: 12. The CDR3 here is CASSPFDGGESTDTQYF. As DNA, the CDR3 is TGTGCCAGCAGTCCATTCGATGGGGGGGAGAGCACAGATACGCAGTATTTT.

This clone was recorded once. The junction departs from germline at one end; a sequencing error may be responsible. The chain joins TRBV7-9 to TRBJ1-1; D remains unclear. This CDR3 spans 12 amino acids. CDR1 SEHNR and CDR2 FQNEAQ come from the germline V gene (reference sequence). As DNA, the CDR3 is TGTGCCAGCAGCTTAGCGGGCACTGAAACTTTCTTT. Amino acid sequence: CASSLAGTETFF.

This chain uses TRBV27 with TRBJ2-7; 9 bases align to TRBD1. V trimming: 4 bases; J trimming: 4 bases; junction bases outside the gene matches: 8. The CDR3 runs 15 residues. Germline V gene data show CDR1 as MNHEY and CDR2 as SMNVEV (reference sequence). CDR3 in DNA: TGTGCCAGCAGTTCCACCGGGACAGGGAAATACGAGCAGTACTTC. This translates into CASSSTGTGKYEQYF.

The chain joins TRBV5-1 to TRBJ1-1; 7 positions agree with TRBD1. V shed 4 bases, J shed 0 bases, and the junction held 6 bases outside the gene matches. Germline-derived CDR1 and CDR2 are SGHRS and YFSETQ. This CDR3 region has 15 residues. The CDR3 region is CASSRTGQLNTEAFF. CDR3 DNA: TGCGCCAGCAGCCGGACGGGACAGCTGAACACTGAAGCTTTCTTT. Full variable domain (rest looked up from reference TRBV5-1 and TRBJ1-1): KAGVTQTPRYLIKTRGQQVTLSCSPISGHRSVSWYQQTPGQGLQFLFEYFSETQRNKGNFPGRFSGRQFSNSRSEMNVSTLELGDSALYLCASSRTGQLNTEAFFGQGTRLTVV.

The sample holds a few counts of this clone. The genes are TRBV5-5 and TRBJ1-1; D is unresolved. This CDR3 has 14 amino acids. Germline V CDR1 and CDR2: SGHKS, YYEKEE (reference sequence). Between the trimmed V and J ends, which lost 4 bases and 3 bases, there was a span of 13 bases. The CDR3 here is CASSPAADHTEAFF. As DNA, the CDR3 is TGTGCCAGCAGCCCAGCAGCGGATCACACTGAAGCTTTCTTT.

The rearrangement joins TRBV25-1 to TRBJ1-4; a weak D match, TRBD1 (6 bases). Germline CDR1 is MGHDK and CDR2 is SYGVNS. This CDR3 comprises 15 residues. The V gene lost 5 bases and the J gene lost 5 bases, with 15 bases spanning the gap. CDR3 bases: TGTGCCAGCAGTCACGGGGGCGGGTGGAATGAAAAACTGTTTTTT. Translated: CASSHGGGWNEKLFF.

CDR3 DNA: TGTGCCAGCAGCCCGCCTGGGGCTGGCGAGCAGTACTTC. Amino acids: CASSPPGAGEQYF. This rearrangement joins TRBV9 to TRBJ2-7; D might be TRBD1 (5 bases). The germline V gene has CDR1 SGDLS and CDR2 YYNGEE. Trimming removed 4 bases at V and 6 bases at J, with 14 bases between. The CDR3 extends over 13 amino acids.

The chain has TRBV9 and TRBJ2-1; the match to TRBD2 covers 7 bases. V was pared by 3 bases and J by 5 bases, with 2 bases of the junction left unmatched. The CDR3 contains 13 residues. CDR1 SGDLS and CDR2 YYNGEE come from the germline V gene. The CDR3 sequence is CASSAAGDNEQFF. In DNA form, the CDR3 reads TGTGCCAGCAGCGCGGCGGGGGACAATGAGCAGTTCTTC.

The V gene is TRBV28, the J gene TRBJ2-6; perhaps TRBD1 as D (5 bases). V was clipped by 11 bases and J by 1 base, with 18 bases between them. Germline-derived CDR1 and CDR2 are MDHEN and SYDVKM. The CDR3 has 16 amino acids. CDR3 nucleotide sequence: TGTGCCTGCCGGCGGACATTTCTTTCTGGGGCCAACGTCCTGACTTTC. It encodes CACRRTFLSGANVLTF.

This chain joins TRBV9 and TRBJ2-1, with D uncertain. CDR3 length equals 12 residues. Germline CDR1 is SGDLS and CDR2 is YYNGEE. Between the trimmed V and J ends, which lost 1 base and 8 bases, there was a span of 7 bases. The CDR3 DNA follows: TGTGCCAGCAGCGTACAAGAGGATGAGCAGTTCTTC. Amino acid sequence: CASSVQEDEQFF.

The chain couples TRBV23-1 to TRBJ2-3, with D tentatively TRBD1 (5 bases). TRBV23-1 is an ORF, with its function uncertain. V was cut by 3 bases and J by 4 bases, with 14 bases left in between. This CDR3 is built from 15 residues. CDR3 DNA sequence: TGCGCCAGCAGTCATCCCGCGACAGTCCCAGATACGCAGTATTTT. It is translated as CASSHPATVPDTQYF.

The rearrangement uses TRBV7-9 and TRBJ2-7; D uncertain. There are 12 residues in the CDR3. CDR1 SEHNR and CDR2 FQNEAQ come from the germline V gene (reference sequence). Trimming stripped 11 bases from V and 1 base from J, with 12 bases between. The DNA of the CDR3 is TGTGCCTGGGCGCCAAATTCCTACGAGCAGTACTTC. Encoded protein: CAWAPNSYEQYF.

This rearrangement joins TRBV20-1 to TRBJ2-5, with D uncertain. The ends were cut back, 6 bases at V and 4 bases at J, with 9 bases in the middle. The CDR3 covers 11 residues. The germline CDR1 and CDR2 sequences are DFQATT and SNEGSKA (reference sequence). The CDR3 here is CSAKDGETQYF. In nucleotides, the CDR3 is TGCAGTGCCAAGGACGGAGAGACCCAGTACTTC.

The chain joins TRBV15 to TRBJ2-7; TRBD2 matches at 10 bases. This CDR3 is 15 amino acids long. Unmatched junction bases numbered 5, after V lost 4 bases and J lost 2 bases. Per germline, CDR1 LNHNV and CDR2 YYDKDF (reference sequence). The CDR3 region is CATSMGLAGAYEQYF. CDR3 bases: TGTGCCACCAGCATGGGGCTAGCGGGGGCCTACGAGCAGTACTTC.

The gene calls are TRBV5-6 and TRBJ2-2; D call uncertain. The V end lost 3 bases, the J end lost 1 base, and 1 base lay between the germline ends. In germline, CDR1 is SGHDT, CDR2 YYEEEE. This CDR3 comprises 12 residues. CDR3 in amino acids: CASSWNTGELFF. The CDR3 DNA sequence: TGTGCCAGCAGCTGGAACACCGGGGAGCTGTTTTTT.

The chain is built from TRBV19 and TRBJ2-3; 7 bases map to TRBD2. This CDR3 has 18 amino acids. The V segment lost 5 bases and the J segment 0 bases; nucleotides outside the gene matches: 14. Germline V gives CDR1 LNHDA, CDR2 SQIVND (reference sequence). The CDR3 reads CASSPSLGLADSTDTQYF. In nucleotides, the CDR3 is TGTGCCAGTAGTCCCTCCCTCGGCCTAGCGGATAGCACAGATACGCAGTATTTT.

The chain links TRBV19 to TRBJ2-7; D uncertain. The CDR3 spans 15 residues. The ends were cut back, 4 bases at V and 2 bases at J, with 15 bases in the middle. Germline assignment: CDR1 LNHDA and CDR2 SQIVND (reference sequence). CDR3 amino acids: CASSTLVGATYEQYF. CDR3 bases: TGTGCCAGTAGTACCCTCGTCGGTGCGACCTACGAGCAGTACTTC.